This is a list of T cell receptor beta chains from one sample in a study of neurological immune-mediated disorders. TCRdb redid the calling of the 5' RACE reads with MiXCR, one entry per CDR3 protein. The sample has about 40,000 distinct CDR3 sequences; roughly 3.1% are singletons. Sequenced input: PBMCs. These receptors originate from a woman between 55 and 75 years old with multiple sclerosis. The CDR3 runs from the conserved cysteine through the conserved F or W. A D gene is named only where the DNA matches it firmly. For some rows the clone size is stated as once, few or many, or as a class when expanded; others skip it.

size: many; D: NA; J: TRBJ1-4; V: TRBV20-1; DNA: TGCAGTGCTAGAGATGGGGGGGCGAGTGAAAAACTGTTTTTT; CDR3: CSARDGGASEKLFF
size: many; D: TRBD2; J: TRBJ2-3; V: TRBV20-1; DNA: TGCAGTGCTAACCCCGGCCTAGCGGGGGTAAGCACAGATACGCAGTATTTT; CDR3: CSANPGLAGVSTDTQYF
size: medium-sized; D: TRBD2; J: TRBJ2-1; V: TRBV5-1; DNA: TGCGCCAGCAGCCCTACTAGCGGGGCCTCCTACAATGAGCAGTTCTTC; CDR3: CASSPTSGASYNEQFF
size: many; D: NA; J: TRBJ1-1; V: TRBV5-1; DNA: TGCGCCAGCAGCTACCAAACAGGTGAAGCTTTCTTT; CDR3: CASSYQTGEAFF
size: many; D: NA; J: TRBJ1-2; V: TRBV7-9; DNA: TGTGCCAGCAGCTCCGGTTTGGGGGGCAGAGAATTGGACTATGGCTACACCTTC; CDR3: CASSSGLGGRELDYGYTF
size: many; D: NA; J: TRBJ2-3; V: TRBV5-1; DNA: TGCGCCAGCAGCTCGACCGGTACAGATACGCAGTATTTT; CDR3: CASSSTGTDTQYF
size: many; D: NA; J: TRBJ2-7; V: TRBV7-9; DNA: TGTGCCAGCAGCTTAGTTGGCGGAGCCTACGAGCAGTACTTC; CDR3: CASSLVGGAYEQYF
size: many; D: NA; J: TRBJ1-2; V: TRBV6-5; DNA: TGTGCCAGCAGTTACTCCACACCTAACTATGGCTACACCTTC; CDR3: CASSYSTPNYGYTF
size: many; D: TRBD2; J: TRBJ2-7; V: TRBV4-2; DNA: TGTGCCAGCCAAAAGTCTAGCGGGTTAGACTACGAGCAGTACTTC; CDR3: CASQKSSGLDYEQYF
size: many; D: NA; J: TRBJ1-1; V: TRBV6-2/TRBV6-3; DNA: TGTGCCAGCAGTTACTCTCCGGGAGCCCCTAGAGTGGCTTTCTTT; CDR3: CASSYSPGAPRVAFF
size: NA; D: NA; J: TRBJ1-3; V: TRBV18; DNA: TGTGCCAGCTCACCAACCGGGACAAACTCTGGAAACACCATATATTTT; CDR3: CASSPTGTNSGNTIYF
size: many; D: TRBD2; J: TRBJ2-1; V: TRBV6-1; DNA: TGTGCCAGCAGTGCCGGGACTAGGAAGGATGAGCAGTTCTTC; CDR3: CASSAGTRKDEQFF
size: NA; D: TRBD1; J: TRBJ1-1; V: TRBV9; DNA: TGTGCCAGCAGCCCGGAAGGGGGCCCCGTCACTGAAGCTTTCTTT; CDR3: CASSPEGGPVTEAFF
size: many; D: NA; J: TRBJ1-5; V: TRBV20-1; DNA: TGCAGTGCCCGCCGACCATCTATGGGCAATCAGCCCCAGCATTTT; CDR3: CSARRPSMGNQPQHF
size: many; D: NA; J: TRBJ2-1; V: TRBV7-2; DNA: TGTGCCAGCAGCTTAGGCAGCGGAAATGAGCAGTTCTTC; CDR3: CASSLGSGNEQFF
size: many; D: TRBD1; J: TRBJ1-4; V: TRBV6-5; DNA: TGTGCCAGCAGATACACAGGGGCCAATGAAAAACTGTTTTTT; CDR3: CASRYTGANEKLFF
size: many; D: NA; J: TRBJ2-1; V: TRBV7-2; DNA: TGTGCCAGCAGCCCCGAAGCAGGATTTGGGGTGGCGAATGAGCAGTTCTTC; CDR3: CASSPEAGFGVANEQFF
size: many; D: TRBD1; J: TRBJ1-5; V: TRBV2; DNA: TGTGCCAGCCTGGGGACAGCATTCAATCAGCCCCAGCATTTT; CDR3: CASLGTAFNQPQHF
size: few; D: NA; J: TRBJ1-1; V: TRBV20-1; DNA: TGCAGTGCTAGTCGGGGAGCGGCCACTGAAGCTTTCTTT; CDR3: CSASRGAATEAFF
size: many; D: NA; J: TRBJ1-3; V: TRBV5-1; DNA: TGCGCCAGCGGTCTAGGGGACGGCAACTCTGGAAACACCATATATTTT; CDR3: CASGLGDGNSGNTIYF
size: many; D: TRBD1; J: TRBJ2-1; V: TRBV19; DNA: TGTGCCAGTAGTCCAGACAGGGGAGGGCAGTTCTTC; CDR3: CASSPDRGGQFF
size: few; D: NA; J: TRBJ1-6; V: TRBV25-1; DNA: TGTGCCAGCAGTTTGGACAGCAATTCAACCCTCAACTTT; CDR3: CASSLDSNSTLNF
size: many; D: NA; J: TRBJ1-5; V: TRBV7-9; DNA: TGTGCCAGCAGCTTAGCGGGCAGGGGAGGAAATCAGCCCCAGCATTTT; CDR3: CASSLAGRGGNQPQHF
size: many; D: NA; J: TRBJ2-2; V: TRBV27; DNA: TGTGCCAGCAGTTTATTGCGACTCCGGGACACCGGGGAGCTGTTTTTT; CDR3: CASSLLRLRDTGELFF
size: once; D: NA; J: TRBJ1-1; V: TRBV5-6; DNA: TGTGCCAGCAATCCAGGGTCTATGAACACTGAAGCTTTCTTT; CDR3: CASNPGSMNTEAFF
size: NA; D: TRBD2; J: TRBJ2-5; V: TRBV20-1; DNA: TGCAGTGTACAGCGGGGGGGCGAGGAGACCCAGTACTTC; CDR3: CSVQRGGEETQYF
size: many; D: NA; J: TRBJ2-5; V: TRBV20-1; DNA: TGCAGTGCTAGTAAGCCACCACAGCAATTCGAGACCCAGTACTTC; CDR3: CSASKPPQQFETQYF
size: many; D: TRBD2; J: TRBJ2-7; V: TRBV6-5; DNA: TGTGCCAGCAGTTACCGTATTAGCGGGGGGGGAATCTACGAGCAGTACTTC; CDR3: CASSYRISGGGIYEQYF
size: many; D: TRBD1; J: TRBJ2-7; V: TRBV20-1; DNA: TGCAGTGCTAGACCGCCCGGGCTGGGACAGAAGCCCTACGAGCAGTACTTC; CDR3: CSARPPGLGQKPYEQYF